The 32 T cell receptor beta chains reported below all come from one sample, sequenced in a study of blood T cell repertoires in COVID-19 (TCRdb year 2020). Receptor amplification or capture employed the immunoSEQ multiplex PCR assay. TCRdb mirrors the immuneACCESS table, restricted to in-frame sequences. Some clones are absent from its copies; in checked studies, under half trace to an unresolved V gene, and the reason for the others is unknown. The sample table shows 150,000 or so clones, and around 79% are seen once. The ten most abundant clones make up about 7.8% of the sample. The sample was peripheral blood. The source is an older woman with COVID-19, enrolled during active disease.

This clone was found once. This chain joins TRBV7-3 and TRBJ2-1; 8 bases align to TRBD2. Germline trimming cut 5 bases from V and 4 bases from J; bases unmatched to any gene: 7. From germline, CDR1 is SGHTA and CDR2 FQGTGA. This CDR3 region has 15 residues. In DNA, the CDR3 is TGTGCCAGCAGCACCCAGCGGGGGCGTTACAATGAGCAGTTCTTC. Translation: CASSTQRGRYNEQFF.

In its sample, this clone was seen once. This chain connects TRBV6-5 to TRBJ2-5; a weak D match, TRBD2 (6 bases). Per the germline V gene, CDR1 is MNHEY and CDR2 is SVGAGI. V shed 6 bases and J shed 1 base, with 12 bases lying between them. The CDR3 extends over 14 amino acids. The CDR3 DNA reads TGTGCCAGCAGCAACCCGGGAGCCCAAGAGACCCAGTACTTC. It is translated as CASSNPGAQETQYF.

The chain combines TRBV5-1 with TRBJ1-3; TRBD1 is a possible D gene (6 bases). V dropped 6 bases and J dropped 0 bases, with 16 bases sitting between them. The CDR3 sequence is 16 residues long. Germline CDR1 SGHRS, CDR2 YFSETQ. CDR3 nucleotide sequence: TGCGCCAGCACACCTACAGACAGGAGCTCTGGAAACACCATATATTTT. It yields the protein CASTPTDRSSGNTIYF. The variable domain in full, completed from reference TRBV5-1 and TRBJ1-3, reads KAGVTQTPRYLIKTRGQQVTLSCSPISGHRSVSWYQQTPGQGLQFLFEYFSETQRNKGNFPGRFSGRQFSNSRSEMNVSTLELGDSALYLCASTPTDRSSGNTIYFGEGSWLTVV.

The rearrangement uses TRBV29-1 and TRBJ1-2; 8 bases agree with TRBD1. This CDR3 region has 11 residues. V was pared by 7 bases and J by 2 bases, with 0 bases of the junction left unmatched. The germline CDR1 and CDR2 sequences are SQVTM and ANQGSEA. The CDR3, as DNA: TGCAGCGGACAGGGGAACTATGGCTACACCTTC. Residues: CSGQGNYGYTF.

This clone has just one count. The chain carries TRBV7-2 and TRBJ2-1, with TRBD2 as a possible D gene (5 bases). V dropped 7 bases and J dropped 5 bases, with 15 bases sitting between them. There are 14 residues in the CDR3. Germline V CDR1 and CDR2: SGHTA, FQGNSA. The CDR3 coding sequence is TGTGCCAGCATCCAAGGAGGACCGGACAATGAGCAGTTCTTC. Translating it yields CASIQGGPDNEQFF.

CDR3 loop: CASGPNGFLNSPLHF. DNA of the CDR3: TGTGCCAGCGGGCCCAATGGTTTTCTAAATTCACCCCTCCACTTT. V usage is TRBV7-2 and J usage is TRBJ1-6, with D unresolved. The length of the CDR3 is 15 residues. Germline lookup yields CDR1 SGHTA and CDR2 FQGNSA. V lost 8 bases, J lost 7 bases, and 18 bases lay in between.

Many counts were recorded for this clone. The J gene is TRBJ2-2, the V gene TRBV4-2, with 10 nucleotides matching TRBD2. The CDR3 length is 16 residues. The V gene end was trimmed by 0 bases and the J gene end by 4 bases; junction bases not matched to a gene: 2. Germline CDR1 and CDR2: LGHNA and YNFKEQ. CDR3 protein: CASSQDGTSATGELFF. The CDR3 DNA is TGTGCCAGCAGCCAAGATGGGACTAGCGCCACCGGGGAGCTGTTTTTT.

The genes are TRBV3-1 (or the pseudogene TRBV3-2) and TRBJ1-6, with TRBD1 as a possible D gene (5 bases). Trimming stripped 0 bases from V and 7 bases from J, with 7 bases between. Germline V gives CDR1 LGHDT, CDR2 YNNKEL (reference sequence). This CDR3 contains 14 residues. CDR3 in amino acids: CASSQERGNSPLHF. For the CDR3, the DNA is TGTGCCAGCAGCCAAGAACGGGGGAATTCACCCCTCCACTTT.

The chain uses TRBV24-1 and TRBJ2-2; 8 bases match TRBD2. Per the germline V gene, CDR1 is KGHDR and CDR2 is SFDVKD. This CDR3 is built from 16 residues. J was trimmed by 5 bases and V by 4 bases; bases with no gene match: 8. The CDR3 bases are TGTGCCACCAGTGACCCGACGGGGGGGAGGACCGGGGAGCTGTTTTTT. Translated, it gives CATSDPTGGRTGELFF.

V usage is TRBV24-1 and J usage is TRBJ2-3, with D unresolved. This CDR3 contains 14 residues. Per the germline V gene, CDR1 is KGHDR and CDR2 is SFDVKD. Trimming removed 4 bases from V and 5 bases from J, with 12 bases in between. The CDR3 DNA reads TGTGCCACCAGTGACGACCTTACGGGAGATACGCAGTATTTT. Translated, it gives CATSDDLTGDTQYF.

The chain combines TRBV11-3 with TRBJ2-3; 9 bases fit TRBD1. The CDR3 sequence is 16 residues long. The germline gives CDR1 SGHNT, CDR2 YENEEA. Germline trimming cut 3 bases from V and 0 bases from J; bases unmatched to any gene: 4. The CDR3: CASSLSQGASTDTQYF. CDR3 DNA sequence: TGTGCCAGCAGCTTGTCACAGGGGGCTAGCACAGATACGCAGTATTTT.

The chain couples TRBV7-3 to TRBJ2-1; the match to TRBD1 covers 10 bases. Trimming cost V 2 bases and J 9 bases; bases outside gene matches: 7. Germline-derived CDR1 and CDR2 are SGHTA and FQGTGA. The CDR3 is made up of 15 amino acids. CDR3 bases: TGTGCCAGCAGCTTACTGACAGGGGGCATTGGTGAGCAGTTCTTC. Its protein product is CASSLLTGGIGEQFF.

The sample holds one count of this clone. The chain employs TRBV13 and TRBJ2-7, with D possibly TRBD1 on 6 matching bases. Germline lookup yields CDR1 PRHDT and CDR2 FYEKMQ (reference sequence). The CDR3 has 15 residues. Trimming left V 4 bases short and J 4 bases short, with 17 bases between. In DNA, the CDR3 is TGTGCCAGCAGCTGGGGGCTAGAAAATTCTTACGAGCAGTACTTC. Amino acid sequence: CASSWGLENSYEQYF.

The V and J genes are TRBV25-1 and TRBJ2-2; D is uncertain. The germline gives CDR1 MGHDK, CDR2 SYGVNS. There are 13 residues in the CDR3. With 6 bases removed from V and 7 bases from J, the gap between germline ends came to 12 bases. CDR3 loop: CASRYGSGGELFF. The DNA for the CDR3 is TGTGCCAGCAGATATGGTTCGGGCGGGGAGCTGTTTTTT.

V gene TRBV5-5 combines with J gene TRBJ2-2; possible D gene TRBD1, 5 bases. Germline V lookup: CDR1 SGHKS, CDR2 YYEKEE (reference sequence). The V and J ends lost 7 bases and 1 base respectively, with 14 bases between them. The CDR3 length is 15 residues. This CDR3 reads CASHMGQENTGELFF. Here the CDR3 DNA reads TGTGCCAGCCATATGGGGCAGGAGAACACCGGGGAGCTGTTTTTT.

The rearrangement uses TRBV3-1 (or the pseudogene TRBV3-2) and TRBJ2-1; the D gene is possibly TRBD2 (6 bases). V lost 4 bases, J lost 9 bases, and 10 bases lay in between. CDR1 and CDR2 (germline): LGHDT, YNNKEL (reference sequence). The CDR3 is 12 residues long. The CDR3 sequence: CASSPGRIEQFF. The CDR3 coding sequence is TGTGCCAGCAGCCCGGGGAGGATTGAGCAGTTCTTC.

The rearrangement joins TRBV21-1 to TRBJ2-1; the DNA was not compared with TRBD2, the D call given in the table. TRBV21-1 is reported as a pseudogene. The CDR3 runs to 15 residues. The DNA for the CDR3 is TGTGCCAGCAGCAGGCGGGGACCGAGGTACAATGAGCAGTTCTTC. Translating it yields CASSRRGPRYNEQFF.

The chain has TRBV21-1 and TRBJ2-7; the table assigns TRBD1, which was not confirmed against the DNA. TRBV21-1 is assigned pseudogene status. The CDR3 is 17 amino acids. CDR3 bases: TGTGCCAGCAGCAAAGGACAGGACCTAGAAGACTCCTACGAGCAGTACGTC. Translated: CASSKGQDLEDSYEQYV.

The table lists this clone with a count of one. This sequence joins TRBV7-9 and TRBJ2-1, with 14 bases that match TRBD2. V dropped 5 bases and J dropped 7; count of bases not matched to a gene: 13. Germline values: CDR1 SEHNR, CDR2 FQNEAQ (reference sequence). The CDR3 is made up of 18 amino acids. The CDR3 DNA reads TGTGCCAGCAGCAAGACTAGCGGGGGGGCCATGGGTACGAATGAGCAGTTCTTC. Protein product: CASSKTSGGAMGTNEQFF.

This chain links TRBV14 with TRBJ1-5; D unclear. The ends were cut back, 4 bases at V and 5 bases at J, with 6 bases in the middle. The length of the CDR3 is 12 residues. Per germline, CDR1 SGHDN and CDR2 FVKESK. The CDR3 here is CASSLGDQPQHF. Written as DNA, the CDR3 is TGTGCCAGCAGCCTGGGCGATCAGCCCCAGCATTTT.

This clone was found once. The rearrangement joins TRBV29-1 to TRBJ2-5; 11 positions agree with TRBD2. Germline CDR1 is SQVTM and CDR2 is ANQGSEA. This CDR3 spans 14 amino acids. V lost 4 bases to trimming and J lost 3 bases; unmatched junction nucleotides: 4. CDR3 DNA sequence: TGCAGCGTTGGAGGGACTAGCGGTAAAGAGACCCAGTACTTC. This translates into CSVGGTSGKETQYF.

For this clone: Other DNA sequences in the sample encode the same CDR3. The gene calls are TRBV9 and TRBJ2-6; 7 nucleotides match TRBD1. The CDR3 has 16 residues. V lost 2 bases to trimming and J lost 0 bases; unmatched junction nucleotides: 2. Germline V gene lookup returns CDR1 SGDLS and CDR2 YYNGEE. The CDR3 DNA follows: TGTGCCAGCAGCGTGACAGGGAGCTCTGGGGCCAACGTCCTGACTTTC. This encodes CASSVTGSSGANVLTF.

The CDR3 spells CATSEAGQGGETQYF. Here the CDR3 DNA reads TGTGCCACCAGTGAGGCCGGACAGGGCGGGGAGACCCAGTACTTC. The chain combines TRBV24-1 with TRBJ2-5; TRBD1 agrees at 8 bases. The length of the CDR3 is 15 residues. Germline-derived CDR1 and CDR2 are KGHDR and SFDVKD. V was clipped by 4 bases and J by 5 bases; unmatched bases: 8.

V usage is TRBV10-3 and J usage is TRBJ2-1; 11 nucleotides line up with TRBD1. V lost 2 bases to trimming and J lost 0 bases; unmatched junction nucleotides: 0. From germline, CDR1 is ENHRY and CDR2 SYGVKD. The length of the CDR3 is 16 residues. The CDR3 loop is CAISEGTGGSYNEQFF. DNA for the CDR3: TGTGCCATCAGTGAGGGGACAGGGGGCTCCTACAATGAGCAGTTCTTC.

This clone was counted a few times. The chain is built from TRBV30 and TRBJ1-4; D not resolved. The ends were cut back, 5 bases at V and 0 bases at J, with 7 bases in the middle. This CDR3 contains 13 residues. The germline V gene encodes CDR1 GTSNPN and CDR2 SVGIG (reference sequence). CDR3 sequence: CAWAEATNEKLFF. DNA of the CDR3: TGTGCCTGGGCAGAAGCAACTAATGAAAAACTGTTTTTT.

This chain joins TRBV5-1 and TRBJ2-6; D is unclear. Trimming shortened V by 7 bases and J by 2 bases, and 10 bases separated the two germline ends. Germline V lookup: CDR1 SGHRS, CDR2 YFSETQ. The CDR3 has 14 amino acids. The DNA for the CDR3 is TGCGCCAGCTCTCAGGATCCTGGGGCCAACGTCCTGACTTTC. This translates into CASSQDPGANVLTF.

This sequence joins TRBV5-4 and TRBJ2-7, with a weak D call TRBD2 (5 bases). The V and J ends lost 1 base and 4 bases respectively, with 18 bases between them. The CDR3 runs to 16 residues. Germline V gives CDR1 SGHNT, CDR2 YYREEE (reference sequence). CDR3 bases: TGTGCCAGCAGCTTGCAAGGTCGGAGGTCCGGGTACGAGCAGTACTTC. This codes for CASSLQGRRSGYEQYF.

The chain is built from TRBV27 and TRBJ2-2; a weak D match, TRBD2 (6 bases). The ends were cut back, 6 bases at V and 4 bases at J, with 12 bases in the middle. There are 14 residues in the CDR3. Per germline, CDR1 MNHEY and CDR2 SMNVEV (reference sequence). The CDR3 bases are TGTGCCAGCAGCAGACTAGGAGGCACCGGGGAGCTGTTTTTT. Its translation is CASSRLGGTGELFF.

The chain is built from TRBV28 and TRBJ2-7; TRBD2 might be the D (6 bases). The CDR3 runs 17 residues. Germline V gene sequence: CDR1 MDHEN, CDR2 SYDVKM. V was clipped by 1 base and J by 1 base, with 17 bases between them. The CDR3 DNA reads as TGTGCCAGCAGTTTATTTTATCGGCGGGACCTTTCCTACGAGCAGTACTTC. Its protein product is CASSLFYRRDLSYEQYF. Based on the CDR3 plus reference TRBV28 and TRBJ2-7, the full variable domain is DVKVTQSSRYLVKRTGEKVFLECVQDMDHENMFWYRQDPGLGLRLIYFSYDVKMKEKGDIPEGYSVSREKKERFSLILESASTNQTSMYLCASSLFYRRDLSYEQYFGPGTRLTVT.

The chain joins TRBV7-9 to TRBJ2-5; 9 bases fit TRBD2. V was pared by 5 bases and J by 1 base, with 11 bases of the junction left unmatched. The germline gives CDR1 SEHNR, CDR2 FQNEAQ (reference sequence). The CDR3 has 17 residues. The CDR3 nucleotides read TGTGCCAGCAGCCCTCCCTTTAGCGGGGGAATCCAAGAGACCCAGTACTTC. It yields the protein CASSPPFSGGIQETQYF.

This clone has only a few counts. The CDR3 DNA sequence: TGTGCCAGCAGTAAGAATCTAGGAAATCAGCCCCAGCATTTT. It encodes CASSKNLGNQPQHF. The rearrangement uses TRBV6-2 or TRBV6-3 and TRBJ1-5; D call uncertain. CDR1 is MNHEY and CDR2 is SVGEGT in the germline V gene. This CDR3 contains 14 residues. V lost 5 bases and J lost 4, with 12 bases in between.

This clone showed up just a few times. Other DNA sequences in the same sample also yield this CDR3. The CDR3 loop is CASSLQGYEQYF. DNA for the CDR3: TGTGCCAGCAGCCTACAGGGCTACGAGCAGTACTTC. The J gene is TRBJ2-7, the V gene TRBV5-4, with D possibly being TRBD1 (6 bases). The V gene's germline CDR1 is SGHNT and CDR2 YYREEE (reference sequence). The CDR3 length is 12 residues. Trimming stripped 4 bases from V and 3 bases from J, with 8 bases between.